This T cell receptor (beta chain) was sequenced during a study of cytomegalovirus exposure and HLA in healthy donors. 60 Vbeta and 13 Jbeta primers were used in PCR. Produced via immunoSEQ multiplex PCR; TCRdb's table is partial and in-frame only. The repertoire holds roughly 190,000 clones, with roughly four fifths as singletons. Findings and caveats of the study: Later analysis associated a missense DCLRE1C variant with TCR beta V- and J-gene trimming. In a later analysis, several top co-occurrence clusters appeared linked to parvovirus B19, influenza, CMV and Epstein-Barr virus.

Points on this clone: What it recognizes is unknown.

Germline CDR1 LNHDA, CDR2 SQIVND (reference sequence). The V and J ends lost 6 bases and 2 bases, in that order; junction bases with no gene match: 19. This CDR3 is 20 amino acids long. The rearrangement links TRBV19 to TRBJ2-5; 12 positions agree with TRBD1. Material: PBMCs. The sequence derives from a woman aged 18-29 years in good health and CMV-seronegative. CDR3 nucleotides: TGTGCCAGTAGCCCCCCTATCCGGGACAGGGGGCGAGTATGGCAAGAGACCCAGTACTTC. It specifies CASSPPIRDRGRVWQETQYF.